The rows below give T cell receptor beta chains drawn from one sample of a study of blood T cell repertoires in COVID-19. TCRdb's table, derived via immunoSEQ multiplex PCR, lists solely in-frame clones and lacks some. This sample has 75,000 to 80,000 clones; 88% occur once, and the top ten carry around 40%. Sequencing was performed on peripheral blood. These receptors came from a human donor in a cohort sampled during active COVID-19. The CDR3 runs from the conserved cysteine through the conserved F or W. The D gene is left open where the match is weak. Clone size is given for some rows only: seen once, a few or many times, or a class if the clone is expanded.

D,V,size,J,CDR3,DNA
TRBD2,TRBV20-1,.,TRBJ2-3,CSASFREGPTDTQYF,TGCAGTGCTAGTTTTCGGGAGGGCCCTACAGATACGCAGTATTTT
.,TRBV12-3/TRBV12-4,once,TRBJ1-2,CASSSGQKGGYTF,TGTGCCAGCAGTTCCGGACAGAAGGGTGGCTACACCTTC
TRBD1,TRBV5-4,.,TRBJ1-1,CASSLLDRGREDTEAFF,TGTGCCAGCAGCTTGTTGGACAGGGGGCGTGAGGACACTGAAGCTTTCTTT
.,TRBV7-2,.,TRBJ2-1,CAGPGGRNEQFF,TGTGCCGGTCCCGGGGGGCGCAATGAGCAGTTCTTC
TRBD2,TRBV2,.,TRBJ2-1,CASSELAGGRGEQFF,TGTGCCAGCAGTGAGCTAGCGGGGGGTCGTGGTGAGCAGTTCTTC
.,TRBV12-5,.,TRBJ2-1,CASGQSYEQFF,TGTGCTAGTGGTCAGTCATATGAGCAGTTCTTC
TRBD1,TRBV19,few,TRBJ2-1,CASRTGIDEQFF,TGTGCCAGCCGGACAGGGATAGATGAGCAGTTCTTC
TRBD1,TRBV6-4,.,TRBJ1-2,CASSDSFLRDRGPSGTF,TGTGCCAGCAGTGACTCGTTCCTTCGGGACAGGGGTCCCTCTGGGACCTTC
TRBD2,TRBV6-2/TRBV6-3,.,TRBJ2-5,CASSSRTSGSYQETQYF,TGTGCCAGCAGTTCTCGGACTAGCGGGAGTTACCAAGAGACCCAGTACTTC
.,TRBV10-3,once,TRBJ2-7,CAISESVSRTVLYEQYF,TGTGCCATCAGTGAGTCTGTTTCCAGGACAGTACTTTACGAGCAGTACTTC
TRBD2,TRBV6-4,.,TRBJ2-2,CASSDPGLADPNTGELFF,TGTGCCAGCAGTGACCCGGGACTAGCGGACCCGAACACCGGGGAGCTGTTTTTT
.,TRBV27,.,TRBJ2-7,CASRPPVGQSSYEQYF,TGTGCCAGCAGGCCCCCTGTAGGACAGAGCTCCTACGAGCAGTACTTC
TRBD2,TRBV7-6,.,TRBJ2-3,CASSLAASGRATGDTQYF,TGTGCCAGCAGCTTAGCTGCTAGCGGGAGGGCCACGGGAGATACGCAGTATTTT
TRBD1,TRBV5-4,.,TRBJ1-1,CASSSPGQGSAFF,TGTGCCAGCAGCTCTCCGGGACAGGGGAGCGCTTTCTTT
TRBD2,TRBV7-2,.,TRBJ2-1,CASSPGAAGADNEQFF,TGTGCCAGCAGCCCTGGGGCAGCGGGGGCAGACAATGAGCAGTTCTTC
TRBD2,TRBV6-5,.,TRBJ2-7,CASSWRENSYEQYF,TGTGCCAGCAGTTGGCGGGAGAACTCCTACGAGCAGTACTTC
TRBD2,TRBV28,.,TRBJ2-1,CASTFGTSGRVIGNEQFF,TGTGCCAGCACCTTCGGGACTAGCGGGAGGGTGATAGGCAATGAGCAGTTCTTC
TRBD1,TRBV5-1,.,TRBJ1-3,CASSLAGQGLGNTIYF,TGCGCCAGCAGCTTGGCTGGACAGGGGCTAGGAAACACCATATATTTT
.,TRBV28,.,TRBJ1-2,CASISEFGYTF,TGTGCCAGCATCTCAGAATTCGGCTACACCTTC
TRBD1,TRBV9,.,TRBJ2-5,CASSPDRGPQETQYF,TGTGCCAGCAGCCCGGACAGGGGCCCCCAAGAGACCCAGTACTTC
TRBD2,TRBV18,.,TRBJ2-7,CASSPPGGGYGEQYF,TGTGCCAGCTCACCACCGGGCGGGGGATATGGCGAGCAGTACTTC
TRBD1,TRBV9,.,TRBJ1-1,CASSSSAGQEGAFF,TGTGCCAGCAGCTCCAGTGCGGGACAGGAAGGAGCTTTCTTT
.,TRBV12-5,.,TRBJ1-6,CASCRDNNSPLHF,TGTGCTAGTTGCCGGGACAATAATTCACCCCTCCACTTT
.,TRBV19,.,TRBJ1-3,CASCQGSGNTIYF,TGTGCCAGTTGCCAGGGTTCTGGAAACACCATATATTTT
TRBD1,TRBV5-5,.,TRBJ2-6,CASSQAQGISGANVLTF,TGTGCCAGCAGCCAAGCACAGGGGATCTCTGGGGCCAACGTCCTGACTTTC
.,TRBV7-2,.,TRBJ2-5,CASSLMAGQETQYF,TGTGCCAGCAGCTTGATGGCAGGGCAAGAGACCCAGTACTTC
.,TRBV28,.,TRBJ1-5,CASSDRLDQPQHF,TGTGCCAGCAGCGACAGGCTTGATCAGCCCCAGCATTTT
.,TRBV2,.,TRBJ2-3,CASSEDFTTTDTQYF,TGTGCCAGCAGTGAGGACTTTACGACCACAGATACGCAGTATTTT
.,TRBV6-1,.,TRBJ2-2,CASSEGQGAGELFF,TGTGCCAGCAGTGAAGGCCAGGGTGCCGGGGAGCTGTTTTTT
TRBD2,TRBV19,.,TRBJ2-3,CASSTAGPGTDTQYF,TGTGCCAGTAGTACAGCGGGGCCTGGCACAGATACGCAGTATTTT
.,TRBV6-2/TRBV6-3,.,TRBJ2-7,CASSRRSRDYEQYF,TGTGCCAGCAGTCGCCGCAGCAGGGATTACGAGCAGTACTTC
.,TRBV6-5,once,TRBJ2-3,CASQVGGVADTQYF,TGTGCCAGCCAGGTGGGGGGAGTCGCAGATACGCAGTATTTT
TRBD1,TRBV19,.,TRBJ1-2,CASSIPLGQGLVGYTF,TGTGCCAGTAGTATTCCCCTCGGACAGGGCCTAGTGGGCTACACCTTC
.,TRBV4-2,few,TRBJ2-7,CASSQESAVGEQYF,TGTGCCAGCAGCCAAGAGTCCGCAGTTGGCGAGCAGTACTTC
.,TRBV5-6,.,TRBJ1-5,CASSLGQNQPQHF,TGTGCCAGCAGCTTGGGACAGAATCAGCCCCAGCATTTT
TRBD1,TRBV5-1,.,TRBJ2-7,CASSLGTASYEQYF,TGCGCCAGCAGCCTCGGGACAGCCTCCTACGAGCAGTACTTC
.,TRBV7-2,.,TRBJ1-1,CASSLDTYTEAFF,TGTGCCAGCAGCTTAGACACATACACTGAAGCTTTCTTT
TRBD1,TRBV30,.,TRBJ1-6,CAWSVNFRTGGKYSPLHF,TGTGCCTGGAGTGTAAATTTTAGGACAGGGGGAAAATATTCACCCCTCCACTTT
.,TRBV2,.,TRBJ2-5,CASIRERQETQYF,TGTGCCAGCATCCGGGAGCGACAAGAGACCCAGTACTTC
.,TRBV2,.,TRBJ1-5,CASSQRGGEQPQHF,TGTGCCAGCAGCCAAAGGGGGGGAGAGCAGCCCCAGCATTTT
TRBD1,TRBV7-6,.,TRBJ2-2,CASKGANTGELFF,TGTGCCAGCAAGGGGGCTAACACCGGGGAGCTGTTTTTT
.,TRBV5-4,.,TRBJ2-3,CASSLDSHTQYF,TGTGCCAGCAGCTTAGACAGTCATACGCAGTATTTT
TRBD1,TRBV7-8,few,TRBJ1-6,CASSLWGVRGPPLHF,TGTGCCAGCAGCTTATGGGGGGTCAGGGGGCCACCCCTCCACTTT
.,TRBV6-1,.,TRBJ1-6,CASSETTFPLGPLHF,TGTGCCAGCAGTGAAACGACTTTTCCGCTTGGCCCCCTCCACTTT
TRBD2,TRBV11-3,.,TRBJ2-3,CASSLAREGGTQYF,TGTGCCAGCAGCTTAGCACGGGAGGGCGGTACGCAGTATTTT
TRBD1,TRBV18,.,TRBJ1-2,CASSPGTALYGYTF,TGTGCCAGCTCACCCGGGACAGCGCTTTATGGCTACACCTTC
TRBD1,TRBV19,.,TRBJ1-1,CASSIRTGGAEAFF,TGTGCCAGTAGTATCCGTACAGGGGGCGCTGAAGCTTTCTTT
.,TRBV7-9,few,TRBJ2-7,CASSLSSSYEQYF,TGTGCCAGCAGCTTAAGTAGCAGCTACGAGCAGTACTTC
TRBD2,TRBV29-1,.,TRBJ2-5,CSVLTSGVGGTQYF,TGCAGCGTTCTGACTAGCGGGGTAGGGGGGACCCAGTACTTC
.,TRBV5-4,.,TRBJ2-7,CASSRSRGAYYEQYF,TGTGCCAGCAGCAGGTCCCGGGGGGCCTACTACGAGCAGTACTTC